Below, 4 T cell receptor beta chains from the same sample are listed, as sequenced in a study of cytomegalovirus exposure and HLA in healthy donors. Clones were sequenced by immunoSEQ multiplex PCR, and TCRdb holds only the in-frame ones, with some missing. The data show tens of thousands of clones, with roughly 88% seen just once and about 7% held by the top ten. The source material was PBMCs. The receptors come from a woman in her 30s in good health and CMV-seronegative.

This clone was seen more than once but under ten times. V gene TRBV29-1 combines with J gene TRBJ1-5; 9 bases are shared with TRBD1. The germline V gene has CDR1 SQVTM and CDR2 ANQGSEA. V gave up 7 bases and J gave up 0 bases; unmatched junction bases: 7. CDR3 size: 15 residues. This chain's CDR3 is CSARTGVDSNQPQHF. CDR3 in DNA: TGCAGCGCCCGGACAGGGGTGGATAGCAATCAGCCCCAGCATTTT.

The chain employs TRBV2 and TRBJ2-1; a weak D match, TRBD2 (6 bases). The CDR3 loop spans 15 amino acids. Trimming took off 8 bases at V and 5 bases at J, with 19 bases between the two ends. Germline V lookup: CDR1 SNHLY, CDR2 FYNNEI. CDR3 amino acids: CASETSLPSHNEQFF. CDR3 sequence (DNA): TGTGCCAGCGAAACTAGCCTCCCCTCACACAATGAGCAGTTCTTC. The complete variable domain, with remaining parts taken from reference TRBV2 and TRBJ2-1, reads EPEVTQTPSHQVTQMGQEVILRCVPISNHLYFYWYRQILGQKVEFLVSFYNNEISEKSEIFDDQFSVERPDGSNFTLKIRSTKLEDSAMYFCASETSLPSHNEQFFGPGTRLTVL.

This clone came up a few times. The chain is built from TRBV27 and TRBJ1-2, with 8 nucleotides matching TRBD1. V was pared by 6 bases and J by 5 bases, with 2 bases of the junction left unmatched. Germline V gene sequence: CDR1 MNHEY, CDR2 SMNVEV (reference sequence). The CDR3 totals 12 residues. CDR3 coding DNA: TGTGCCAGCAGGACAGGGGTGTATGGCTACACCTTC. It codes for CASRTGVYGYTF.

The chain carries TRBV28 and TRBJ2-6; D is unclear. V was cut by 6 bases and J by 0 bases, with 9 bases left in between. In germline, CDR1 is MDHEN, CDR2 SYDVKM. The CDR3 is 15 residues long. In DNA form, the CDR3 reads TGTGCCAGCAGATTGTCCGGCTCTGGGGCCAACGTCCTGACTTTC. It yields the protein CASRLSGSGANVLTF. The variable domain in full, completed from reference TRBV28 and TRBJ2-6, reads DVKVTQSSRYLVKRTGEKVFLECVQDMDHENMFWYRQDPGLGLRLIYFSYDVKMKEKGDIPEGYSVSREKKERFSLILESASTNQTSMYLCASRLSGSGANVLTFGAGSRLTVL.